This T cell receptor beta chain was captured by sequencing in a study of molecular identifiers for immune sequencing clone quantification. About this clonotype itself: Its antigen is not known.

Making the bulk TCR libraries relied on previously described methods and listed TCR primers. TCRdb used MiXCR to reprocess the PCR reads, holding one entry per CDR3 protein. The table lists 88,000 or so distinct CDR3 sequences, around 20% of them singletons. Study results and caveats: A single cell's spiked Jurkat TCR RNA was reportedly detectable among about a million naive cells. Effector cells kept over 99% of their molecules in clones above 20 RNA copies, while naive cells kept under 1% there.

Per germline, CDR1 SEHNR and CDR2 FQNEAQ (reference sequence). V was cut by 7 bases and J by 2 bases, with 22 bases left in between. CDR3 length: 17 amino acids. Sequencing was done on a sample of naive CD8+ T cells from blood, with Jurkat cell RNA spiked in. Subset given: FACS-sorted CD8+CD4-CCR7+CD45RA+ naive T cells. The receptor was derived from a human donor in good health. Some libraries in this study had Jurkat cell RNA spiked in. The chain combines TRBV7-9 with TRBJ2-3; TRBD2 might be the D (6 bases). The DNA for the CDR3 is TGTGCCAGCAACGACTTAGGGCGGGGACCTTACACAGATACGCAGTATTTT. It specifies CASNDLGRGPYTDTQYF.